A selection of T cell receptor beta chains follows, all from one sample in a study of control samples from healthy donors and cancer patients. The table came from immunoSEQ multiplex PCR; TCRdb's copy has only in-frame clones and leaves some out. Here the sample spans about 120,000 clones, roughly 92% being singletons. Material: blood. Receptors originate from a man aged 25 to 45 in good health. The CDR3 runs from the conserved cysteine through the conserved F or W. The D gene is left open where the match is weak. Clone size is given for some rows only: seen once, a few or many times, or a class if the clone is expanded.

>NA|TRBJ2-5|NA|TRBV7-9
CASSFRVGETQYF
TGTGCCAGCAGCTTCAGGGTGGGGGAGACCCAGTACTTC
>NA|TRBJ1-2|TRBD1|TRBV7-9
CASSPRGPEANGYTF
TGTGCCAGCAGCCCCAGGGGGCCCGAAGCCAATGGCTACACCTTC
>NA|TRBJ2-6|NA|TRBV5-4
CASSLGQPGANVLTF
TGTGCCAGCAGCTTGGGACAACCTGGGGCCAACGTCCTGACTTTC
>NA|TRBJ1-2|NA|TRBV5-6
CASSEDVGKGGYTF
TGTGCCAGCAGCGAGGATGTGGGGAAAGGTGGCTACACCTTC
>NA|TRBJ2-5|TRBD1|TRBV19
CASSMYMGQGLSETQYF
TGTGCCAGTAGTATGTACATGGGACAGGGGTTATCAGAGACCCAGTACTTC
>NA|TRBJ2-1|NA|TRBV10-3
CAISAGVEEQFF
TGTGCCATCAGTGCGGGGGTAGAGGAGCAGTTCTTC
>NA|TRBJ1-5|NA|TRBV18
CASSPRGGYGNQPQHF
TGTGCCAGCTCACCACGGGGGGGGTATGGCAATCAGCCCCAGCATTTT
>once|TRBJ2-3|TRBD1|TRBV28
CASSLRGDRGATDTQYF
TGTGCCAGCAGTTTACGAGGGGACAGGGGGGCCACAGATACGCAGTATTTT
>NA|TRBJ1-2|NA|TRBV28
CASRAPELWGYGYTF
TGTGCCAGCAGGGCCCCCGAGTTATGGGGCTATGGCTACACCTTC
>NA|TRBJ2-5|NA|TRBV6-5
CASSFGPGQETQYF
TGTGCCAGCAGTTTTGGACCTGGCCAAGAGACCCAGTACTTC
>medium-sized|TRBJ1-3|NA|TRBV25-1
CASSESGNTIYF
TGTGCCAGCAGTGAGTCGGGAAACACCATATATTTT
>NA|TRBJ1-6|NA|TRBV3-1/TRBV3-2
CASSPKTVTYNSPLHF
TGTGCCAGCAGCCCTAAAACAGTTACCTATAATTCACCCCTCCACTTT
>NA|TRBJ2-1|TRBD2|TRBV19
CASSIPQGGVNEQFF
TGTGCCAGTAGTATCCCCCAGGGAGGGGTCAATGAGCAGTTCTTC
>NA|TRBJ2-2|TRBD2|TRBV4-1
CASSHIRGDFTGELFF
TGCGCCAGCAGCCATATACGGGGGGACTTCACCGGGGAGCTGTTTTTT
>NA|TRBJ1-4|NA|TRBV7-9
CASSLDQKGLIEKLFF
TGTGCCAGCAGCTTAGACCAAAAGGGACTGATTGAAAAACTGTTTTTT
>NA|TRBJ1-1|NA|TRBV5-4
CAPPGGSPGVNTEAFF
TGTGCCCCCCCGGGGGGGTCTCCTGGAGTGAACACTGAAGCTTTCTTT
>NA|TRBJ1-1|NA|TRBV6-5
CASSYSGGTEAFF
TGTGCCAGCAGTTACTCAGGGGGCACTGAAGCTTTCTTT
>NA|TRBJ2-5|TRBD2|TRBV19
CASRPAGGVETQYF
TGTGCCAGTAGGCCAGCGGGGGGGGTAGAGACCCAGTACTTC
>once|TRBJ1-2|NA|TRBV12-3/TRBV12-4
CASSRPGGYGYTF
TGTGCCAGCAGTAGGCCGGGGGGGTATGGCTACACCTTC
>NA|TRBJ1-1|NA|TRBV9
CASSVSPTRGAEAFF
TGTGCCAGCAGCGTATCCCCTACCAGGGGTGCTGAAGCTTTCTTT
>NA|TRBJ1-1|NA|TRBV7-9
CASRPRPTEAFF
TGTGCCAGCAGGCCCAGACCCACTGAAGCTTTCTTT
>NA|TRBJ2-5|TRBD1|TRBV6-2/TRBV6-3
CASSTPTGMKTQYF
TGTGCCAGCAGTACCCCGACAGGGATGAAGACCCAGTACTTC
>NA|TRBJ1-1|TRBD1|TRBV9
CASSVGVQGAHTEAFF
TGTGCCAGCAGCGTAGGGGTACAGGGGGCCCACACCGAAGCTTTCTTT
>NA|TRBJ2-7|NA|TRBV7-9
CASSLPQGREQYF
TGTGCCAGCAGCTTACCACAGGGACGCGAGCAGTACTTC
>NA|TRBJ2-3|NA|TRBV19
CASSIDPGFGTDTQYF
TGTGCCAGTAGTATAGACCCAGGGTTCGGGACAGATACGCAGTATTTT
>NA|TRBJ2-6|TRBD1|TRBV7-9
CASSLGTLRTGTQANVLTF
TGTGCCAGCAGCTTAGGCACGCTCCGGACAGGGACCCAAGCCAACGTCCTGACTTTC
>NA|TRBJ2-7|TRBD2|TRBV9
CASSVAWGGDEQYF
TGTGCCAGCAGCGTAGCCTGGGGAGGGGACGAGCAGTACTTC
>NA|TRBJ2-1|TRBD2|TRBV3-1/TRBV3-2
CASSQAAGDNEQFF
TGTGCCAGCAGCCAAGCGGCGGGGGACAATGAGCAGTTCTTC
>NA|TRBJ1-1|NA|TRBV30
CAWRQTVNVGEAFF
TGTGCCTGGAGGCAGACTGTGAACGTCGGTGAAGCTTTCTTT
>once|TRBJ1-6|NA|TRBV12-5
CASGWEGLPLHF
TGTGCTAGTGGTTGGGAAGGGTTACCCCTCCACTTT
>once|TRBJ1-2|TRBD1|TRBV7-2
CASRSGQGANYGHTF
TGTGCCAGCAGATCGGGACAGGGAGCTAACTATGGCCACACCTTC
>NA|TRBJ1-2|TRBD1|TRBV5-1
CASSAVQGANNYGYTF
TGCGCCAGCAGCGCCGTACAGGGGGCAAATAACTATGGCTACACCTTC
>NA|TRBJ1-2|TRBD1|TRBV6-5
CASSQGQGVGGYTF
TGTGCCAGCAGTCAGGGACAGGGGGTCGGTGGCTACACCTTC
>NA|TRBJ2-5|TRBD2|TRBV9
CASSVGLAGGSAETQYF
TGTGCCAGCAGCGTAGGACTAGCGGGGGGGTCGGCAGAGACCCAGTACTTC
>NA|TRBJ2-2|NA|TRBV5-1
CASSLVASNTGELFF
TGCGCCAGCAGCTTGGTAGCGTCGAACACCGGGGAGCTGTTTTTT
>few|TRBJ1-2|TRBD1|TRBV11-2
CASSLGSTGTGVLNYGYTF
TGTGCCAGCAGCTTAGGGTCTACCGGGACAGGGGTGCTTAACTATGGCTACACCTTC
>NA|TRBJ1-5|TRBD1|TRBV2
CASSEDRAMPQHF
TGTGCCAGCAGTGAGGACAGGGCTATGCCCCAGCATTTT
>NA|TRBJ2-5|NA|TRBV5-1
CASRVGAEETQYF
TGCGCCAGCAGGGTGGGGGCCGAGGAGACCCAGTACTTC
>few|TRBJ2-7|TRBD1|TRBV18
CASSPEQGDEQYF
TGTGCCAGCTCACCAGAACAGGGGGACGAGCAGTACTTC
>NA|TRBJ2-1|TRBD1|TRBV27
CASSLKAGGLDNEQFF
TGTGCCAGCAGTTTAAAGGCAGGGGGCTTGGACAATGAGCAGTTCTTC
>NA|TRBJ1-6|TRBD1|TRBV7-2
CASSLVGQGFGSLHF
TGTGCCAGCAGCTTAGTGGGACAGGGATTTGGCTCCCTCCACTTT
>once|TRBJ1-6|NA|TRBV14
CASSLGGNSPLHF
TGTGCCAGCAGCCTGGGGGGGAATTCACCCCTCCACTTT
>NA|TRBJ2-3|TRBD1|TRBV27
CASSFRRSTGGADTQYF
TGTGCCAGCAGTTTTCGCCGTTCGACAGGGGGCGCAGATACGCAGTATTTT
>NA|TRBJ1-6|TRBD1|TRBV6-2/TRBV6-3
CASSPTGGRSPLHF
TGTGCCAGCAGTCCCACAGGGGGTCGTTCACCCCTCCACTTT
>NA|TRBJ1-1|NA|TRBV15
CATSREAGNTEAFF
TGTGCCACCAGCAGAGAAGCAGGGAACACTGAAGCTTTCTTT